The source of this TCR beta chain is a study of T cells in Graves' hyperthyroidism and ophthalmopathy. Findings and limits, study-wide: Blood also showed most of the thyroid clonotypes that were expanded above 0.001. Through a model of 13 V-J features, ophthalmopathy was separated from stable hyperthyroidism.

Germline CDR1 and CDR2: SGHAT and FQNNGV. The CDR3 runs to 13 residues. V dropped 1 base and J dropped 5 bases, with 8 bases sitting between them. Template material for amplifying TCR beta CDR3 regions consisted of RNA transcripts. TCR CDR3 regions were first amplified by RT-PCR with HTBI primers. TCRdb re-called the multiplex PCR reads through MiXCR, storing one row per CDR3 protein. Seen here are hundreds of thousands of distinct CDR3 sequences, roughly 14% observed once, and the top ten hold 3.5% to 4.5%. This clonotype was detected many times. Its antigen is unknown. The gene calls are TRBV11-2 and TRBJ2-5; D call uncertain. The receptor was derived from a middle-aged woman with Graves' ophthalmopathy. Sequenced material: blood. CDR3: CASSLVNPETQYF. In nucleotides, the CDR3 is TGTGCCAGCAGCTTAGTGAACCCGGAGACCCAGTACTTC.